This entry describes one T cell receptor (beta chain). Other DNA sequences from this sample encode an identical CDR3 as well. This sample was included in a study of cytomegalovirus exposure and HLA in healthy donors. Sampled while nominally healthy, donors likely had unrecorded immune exposures. With 60 Vbeta and 13 Jbeta primers, the PCR was carried out. Generated by immunoSEQ multiplex PCR, the TCRdb table keeps only in-frame clones and is missing some. The sample lists about 110,000 clones, around 74% occurring once. The V gene end was trimmed by 5 bases and the J gene end by 7 bases; junction bases not matched to a gene: 6. The CDR3 has 13 residues. From germline, CDR1 is GTSNPN and CDR2 SVGIG (reference sequence).

The receptor's source is a man between 25 and 39 years old in good health and CMV-seropositive. V is TRBV30 and J is TRBJ1-5; 9 nucleotides agree with TRBD1. The material sequenced was PBMCs. The CDR3 protein is CAWGDRGDQPQHF. In nucleotides, the CDR3 is TGTGCCTGGGGTGACAGGGGGGACCAGCCCCAGCATTTT.